This entry concerns a single T cell receptor (beta chain). This sample stems from a study of control samples from healthy donors and cancer patients. The CDR3 runs 15 residues. Trimming left V 1 base short and J 0 bases short, with 9 bases between. Germline-derived CDR1 and CDR2 are SGHTA and FQGNSA. The repertoire was sequenced with immunoSEQ multiplex PCR; TCRdb's copy has only in-frame clones and lacks some. This sample has about 130,000 clones, with 80% to 95% found just once. The receptor's source is a man between 18 and 29 years old in good health. Source material: blood. The chain joins TRBV7-2 to TRBJ1-1; D might be TRBD1 (6 bases). DNA for the CDR3: TGTGCCAGCAGCTTAGTAGGACAGCTGAACACTGAAGCTTTCTTT. Translated, it gives CASSLVGQLNTEAFF.